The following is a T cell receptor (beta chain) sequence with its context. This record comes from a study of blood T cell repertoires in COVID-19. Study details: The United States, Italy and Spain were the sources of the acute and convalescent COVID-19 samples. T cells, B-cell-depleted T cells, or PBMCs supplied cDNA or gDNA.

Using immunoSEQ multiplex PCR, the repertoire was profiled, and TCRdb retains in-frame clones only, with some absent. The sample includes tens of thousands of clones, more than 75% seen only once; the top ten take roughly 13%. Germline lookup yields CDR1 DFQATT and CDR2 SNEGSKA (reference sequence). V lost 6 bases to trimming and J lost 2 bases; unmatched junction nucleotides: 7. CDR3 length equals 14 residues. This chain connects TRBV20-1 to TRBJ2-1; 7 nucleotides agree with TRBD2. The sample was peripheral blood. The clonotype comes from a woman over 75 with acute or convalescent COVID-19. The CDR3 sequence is CSASSGFAYNEQFF. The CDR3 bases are TGCAGTGCAAGTAGCGGGTTTGCCTACAATGAGCAGTTCTTC.